These 21 T cell receptor beta chains came from one sample sequenced in a study of cytomegalovirus exposure and HLA in healthy donors (dated by TCRdb to about 2017). Receptors were amplified or captured by the immunoSEQ multiplex PCR assay. The multiplex PCR relied on a mix of 60 forward primers for TCR Vbeta segments and 13 reverse primers for TCR Jbeta segments. TCRdb obtained this table from immuneACCESS and retained in-frame rearrangements with V and J assigned. These tables miss some clones; where compared with another copy, unresolved V genes account for less than half of the shortfall, and the remainder is unexplained. The table for this sample lists 90,000 to 150,000 clones; about three quarters of them were counted only once. The top ten clones comprise around 3% of the sample. Sequenced material: PBMCs. Receptors originate from a woman aged 25-40 years in good health and CMV-seropositive.

Concerning this clone: One end of the junction is discordant with germline, which a read error may explain. The CDR3 is CASSESTGTGGF. CDR3 DNA sequence: TGTGCCAGCAGTGAATCTACCGGGACAGGGGGCTTC. The gene calls are TRBV2 and TRBJ2-7; TRBD1 matches 11 bases. The CDR3 runs to 12 residues. CDR1 is SNHLY, CDR2 FYNNEI, per germline. The whole variable domain, remainder taken from reference TRBV2 and TRBJ2-7, is EPEVTQTPSHQVTQMGQEVILRCVPISNHLYFYWYRQILGQKVEFLVSFYNNEISEKSEIFDDQFSVERPDGSNFTLKIRSTKLEDSAMYFCASSESTGTGGFGPGTRLTVT.

The chain is built from TRBV30 and TRBJ1-5, with 9 bases aligning to TRBD1. Germline V gene lookup returns CDR1 GTSNPN and CDR2 SVGIG (reference sequence). V lost 3 bases to trimming and J lost 11 bases; unmatched junction nucleotides: 8. This CDR3 region has 13 residues. The CDR3 spells CAWRTGGQSAQHF. The CDR3, as DNA: TGTGCCTGGAGGACAGGGGGACAATCAGCCCAGCATTTT.

This chain joins TRBV30 and TRBJ1-6; D unclear. The CDR3 runs to 12 residues. Germline V gene lookup returns CDR1 GTSNPN and CDR2 SVGIG (reference sequence). Trimming left V 0 bases short and J 8 bases short, with 5 bases between. CDR3 nucleotide sequence: TGTGCCTGGAGTGTGAGATATTCACCCCTCCACTTT. Translated, it gives CAWSVRYSPLHF.

This clone was detected a few times. CDR3 amino acids: CASSLRTSSGGAPGELFF. The DNA for the CDR3 is TGTGCCAGCAGCTTAAGGACGAGTAGCGGGGGGGCCCCCGGGGAGCTGTTTTTT. The genes are TRBV7-2 and TRBJ2-2; 11 bases map to TRBD2. The length of the CDR3 is 18 residues. The ends lost 2 bases at V and 6 bases at J; junction bases unmatched: 11. Germline V gene lookup returns CDR1 SGHTA and CDR2 FQGNSA. The variable domain in full, completed from reference TRBV7-2 and TRBJ2-2, reads GAGVSQSPSNKVTEKGKDVELRCDPISGHTALYWYRQSLGQGLEFLIYFQGNSAPDKSGLPSDRFSAERTGGSVSTLTIQRTQQEDSAVYLCASSLRTSSGGAPGELFFGEGSRLTVL.

The chain links TRBV30 to TRBJ2-7; TRBD1 matches 7 bases. J lost 3 bases, V lost 0 bases, and 8 bases had no gene match. Germline CDR1 is GTSNPN and CDR2 is SVGIG (reference sequence). CDR3 length: 15 amino acids. The CDR3 nucleotides are TGTGCCTGGAGTGTCCCACCGGGACAGTTCTACGAGCAGTACTTC. Its translation: CAWSVPPGQFYEQYF.

This clone was picked up a small number of times. CDR3 coding DNA: TGCGCCAGCAGCCGCAACAGGGGGGCCTACACTGAAGCTTTCTTT. Protein product: CASSRNRGAYTEAFF. This chain links TRBV4-3 with TRBJ1-1; 8 bases map to TRBD1. V was clipped by 4 bases and J by 3 bases; unmatched bases: 7. The CDR3 extends over 15 amino acids. Germline V gene lookup returns CDR1 LGHNA and CDR2 YSLEER.

As for this clone: One end of the junction is discordant with germline, which a read error may explain. V is TRBV28 and J is TRBJ1-1; D not resolved. This CDR3 comprises 14 residues. Germline CDR1 MDHEN, CDR2 SYDVKM. The CDR3 loop reads CASSLALSGTETFF. The CDR3, as DNA: TGTGCCAGCAGTTTAGCGCTCAGCGGCACTGAAACTTTCTTT.

This clone has only one observation. This CDR3 is CASSYPLAGGHVAQYF. In DNA form, the CDR3 reads TGTGCCAGCAGCTACCCCCTAGCGGGGGGCCACGTCGCGCAGTACTTC. The J gene is TRBJ2-7, the V gene TRBV28; 11 bases map to TRBD2. The CDR3 contains 16 residues. Losses at the gene ends were 6 bases for V and 9 bases for J; bases not matched to a gene: 16. Germline CDR1 and CDR2: MDHEN and SYDVKM. The full variable domain, in which reference TRBV28 and TRBJ2-7 provide the parts outside the CDR3, is DVKVTQSSRYLVKRTGEKVFLECVQDMDHENMFWYRQDPGLGLRLIYFSYDVKMKEKGDIPEGYSVSREKKERFSLILESASTNQTSMYLCASSYPLAGGHVAQYFGPGTRLTVT.

The V gene is TRBV5-6, the J gene TRBJ2-1; 7 bases are a match to TRBD2. The V and J ends lost 3 bases and 1 base, in that order; junction bases with no gene match: 4. This CDR3 has 15 amino acids. Germline V CDR1 and CDR2: SGHDT, YYEEEE. The CDR3 DNA is TGTGCCAGCAGCTCAGCGGGAAGGTCCTACAATGAGCAGTTCTTC. Protein: CASSSAGRSYNEQFF.

Worth noting for this clone: The sample carries other DNA sequences with the same CDR3. This sequence joins TRBV19 and TRBJ1-5, with 9 bases identical to TRBD1. The germline V gene has CDR1 LNHDA and CDR2 SQIVND (reference sequence). V lost 6 bases to trimming and J lost 7 bases; unmatched junction nucleotides: 4. This CDR3 has 13 amino acids. CDR3 coding DNA: TGTGCCAGTAGCGGGACAGGGAACCAGCCCCAGCATTTT. This translates into CASSGTGNQPQHF.

The rearrangement links TRBV5-6 to TRBJ2-7; the D gene is possibly TRBD2 (6 bases). The V gene lost 1 base and the J gene lost 2 bases, with 13 bases spanning the gap. Germline CDR1 reads SGHDT; CDR2 reads YYEEEE. The CDR3 has 15 amino acids. The CDR3 DNA follows: TGTGCCAGCAGCTTGTTCTCTGGAGGGGCCTACGAGCAGTACTTC. It encodes CASSLFSGGAYEQYF.

The genes are TRBV7-9 and TRBJ2-3; D is uncertain. The V gene lost 5 bases and the J gene lost 3 bases, with 9 bases spanning the gap. Germline values: CDR1 SEHNR, CDR2 FQNEAQ (reference sequence). CDR3 length equals 13 residues. The CDR3 protein is CASSPPQTDTQYF. The CDR3 nucleotides read TGTGCCAGCAGCCCCCCTCAGACAGATACGCAGTATTTT.

A note on this clone: The DNA is left out, because the CDR3 cannot be placed on it with certainty; the CDR3 is given as TCRdb lists it. The chain carries TRBV28 and TRBJ1-1; the listed D gene, TRBD1, was not tested against the DNA. Per the germline V gene, CDR1 is MDHEN and CDR2 is SYDVKM. The CDR3 length is 14 residues, termini included. The CDR3 loop is CASSLWGTGASTFF.

This clone showed up just a few times. The chain joins TRBV30 to TRBJ2-5, with 9 nucleotides matching TRBD1. The V gene's germline CDR1 is GTSNPN and CDR2 SVGIG (reference sequence). CDR3 size: 13 residues. Trimming at V came to 1 base and at J to 7 bases, leaving 4 bases not matched to a gene. CDR3 DNA sequence: TGTGCCTGGAGTGGGACAGGGGACGGGACCCAGTACTTC. Amino acids: CAWSGTGDGTQYF. The variable domain in full, completed from reference TRBV30 and TRBJ2-5, reads SQTIHQWPATLVQPVGSPLSLECTVEGTSNPNLYWYRQAAGRGLQLLFYSVGIGQISSEVPQNLSASRPQDRQFILSSKKLLLSDSGFYLCAWSGTGDGTQYFGPGTRLLVL.

The chain links TRBV7-7 to TRBJ2-5; D is perhaps TRBD2 (6 bases). Trimming stripped 4 bases from V and 5 bases from J, with 8 bases between. CDR3 length: 12 amino acids. Germline V gives CDR1 SSHAT, CDR2 FNYEAQ (reference sequence). The CDR3 is CASSSGVETQYF. In DNA, the CDR3 is TGTGCCAGCAGCTCGGGGGTGGAGACCCAGTACTTC.

The rearrangement joins TRBV5-4 to TRBJ2-7; 9 nucleotides agree with TRBD1. V trimming: 0 bases; J trimming: 2 bases; junction bases outside the gene matches: 3. Germline CDR1 reads SGHNT; CDR2 reads YYREEE (reference sequence). CDR3 length equals 15 residues. As DNA, the CDR3 is TGTGCCAGCAGCTTGGGGGACAGGGTAACCTACGAGCAGTACTTC. Encoded protein: CASSLGDRVTYEQYF.

This clone was detected only once. The chain joins TRBV19 to TRBJ1-2, with TRBD1 as a possible D gene (5 bases). The V gene lost 3 bases and the J gene lost 4 bases, with 9 bases spanning the gap. This CDR3 contains 13 residues. Per germline, CDR1 LNHDA and CDR2 SQIVND (reference sequence). The CDR3 DNA is TGTGCCAGTAGTATGGGACTGTCCTATGGCTACACCTTC. It codes for CASSMGLSYGYTF.

This clone has just a few counts. The genes are TRBV28 and TRBJ2-1; tentatively, D is TRBD1 (6 bases). The CDR3 consists of 16 residues. V was trimmed by 5 bases and J by 0 bases, leaving 14 bases between them. Germline V gives CDR1 MDHEN, CDR2 SYDVKM. This chain's CDR3 is CASSPQGWSSYNEQFF. The CDR3 DNA follows: TGTGCCAGCAGTCCCCAGGGGTGGAGCTCCTACAATGAGCAGTTCTTC.

This clone was recorded once. The chain links TRBV5-1 to TRBJ2-5, with 11 bases matching TRBD1. V trimming: 3 bases; J trimming: 4 bases; junction bases outside the gene matches: 11. From germline, CDR1 is SGHRS and CDR2 YFSETQ. The CDR3 is 17 amino acids. CDR3 sequence (DNA): TGCGCCAGCAGCTCTGGAGGCGGACAGGGGGCGGGAGAGACCCAGTACTTC. Its translation is CASSSGGGQGAGETQYF.

The chain uses TRBV10-3 and TRBJ2-3, with 16 bases aligning to TRBD2. The CDR3 spans 18 residues. Per the germline V gene, CDR1 is ENHRY and CDR2 is SYGVKD. Trimming took 0 bases from V and 4 from J; bases not matched to a gene: 4. The CDR3 DNA is TGTGCCATCAGTGAGTCGACTGGGACTAGCGGGGGGGCAGATACGCAGTATTTT. This encodes CAISESTGTSGGADTQYF.

In its sample, this clone was seen a few times. V usage is TRBV11-2 and J usage is TRBJ2-3; 7 positions match TRBD1. Germline V lookup: CDR1 SGHAT, CDR2 FQNNGV. Losses at the gene ends were 0 bases for V and 0 bases for J; bases not matched to a gene: 6. The CDR3 loop spans 17 amino acids. CDR3 DNA sequence: TGTGCCAGCAGCTTAGAGCTGGGCAGGGGGAGCACAGATACGCAGTATTTT. Its protein is CASSLELGRGSTDTQYF.